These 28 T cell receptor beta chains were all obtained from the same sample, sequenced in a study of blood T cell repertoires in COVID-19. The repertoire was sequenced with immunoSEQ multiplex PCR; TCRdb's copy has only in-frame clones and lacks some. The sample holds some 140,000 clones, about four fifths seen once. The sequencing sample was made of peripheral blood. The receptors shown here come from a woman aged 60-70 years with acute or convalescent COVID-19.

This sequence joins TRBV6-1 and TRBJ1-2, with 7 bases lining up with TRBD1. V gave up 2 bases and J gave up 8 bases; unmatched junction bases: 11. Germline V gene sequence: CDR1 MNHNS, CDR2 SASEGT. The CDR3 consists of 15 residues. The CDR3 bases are TGTGCCAGCAGTGAACTGGGACAGAGACAAGGAGGCTACACCTTC. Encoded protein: CASSELGQRQGGYTF.

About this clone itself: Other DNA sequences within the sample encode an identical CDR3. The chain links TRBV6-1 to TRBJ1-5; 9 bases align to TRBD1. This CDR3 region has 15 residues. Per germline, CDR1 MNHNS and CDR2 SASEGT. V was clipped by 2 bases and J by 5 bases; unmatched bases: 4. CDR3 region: CASSERGQGHQPQHF. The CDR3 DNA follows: TGTGCCAGCAGTGAACGGGGACAGGGTCATCAGCCCCAGCATTTT.

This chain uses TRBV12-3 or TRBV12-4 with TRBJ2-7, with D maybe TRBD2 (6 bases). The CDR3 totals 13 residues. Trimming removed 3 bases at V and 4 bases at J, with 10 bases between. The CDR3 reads CASSFSGLYEQYV. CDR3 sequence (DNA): TGTGCCAGCAGTTTTAGCGGATTGTACGAGCAGTACGTC.

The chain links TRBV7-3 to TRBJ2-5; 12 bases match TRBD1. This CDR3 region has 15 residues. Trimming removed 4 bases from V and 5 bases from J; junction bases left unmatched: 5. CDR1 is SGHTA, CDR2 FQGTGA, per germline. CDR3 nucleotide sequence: TGTGCCAGCAGCTCTGGGACAGGGGGCAGGGAGACCCAGTACTTC. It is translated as CASSSGTGGRETQYF.

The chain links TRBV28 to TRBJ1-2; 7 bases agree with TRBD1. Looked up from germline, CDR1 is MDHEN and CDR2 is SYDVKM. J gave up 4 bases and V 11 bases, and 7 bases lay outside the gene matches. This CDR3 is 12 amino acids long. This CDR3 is CASRGVVYGYTF. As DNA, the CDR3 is TGTGCCTCCAGGGGGGTGGTCTATGGCTACACCTTC.

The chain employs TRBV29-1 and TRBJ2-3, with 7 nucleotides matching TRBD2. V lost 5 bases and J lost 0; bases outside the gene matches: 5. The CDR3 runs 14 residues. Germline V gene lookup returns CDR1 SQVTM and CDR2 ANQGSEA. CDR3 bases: TGCAGCGTTAAGCGGGGAGCGAGCACAGATACGCAGTATTTT. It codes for CSVKRGASTDTQYF.

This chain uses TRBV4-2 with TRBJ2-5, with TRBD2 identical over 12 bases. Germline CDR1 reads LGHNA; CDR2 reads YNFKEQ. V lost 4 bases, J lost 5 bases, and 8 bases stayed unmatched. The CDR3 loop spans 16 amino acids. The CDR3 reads CASSPTTSGGGETQYF. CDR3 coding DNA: TGTGCCAGCAGCCCTACGACTAGCGGGGGTGGCGAGACCCAGTACTTC.

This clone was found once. The CDR3 protein is CAWSTARSPFF. CDR3 bases: TGTGCCTGGAGTACGGCTAGGTCCCCTTTCTTT. The J gene is TRBJ1-1, the V gene TRBV30; D is ambiguous. Trimming left V 2 bases short and J 12 bases short, with 13 bases between. Per germline, CDR1 GTSNPN and CDR2 SVGIG (reference sequence). This CDR3 has 11 residues.

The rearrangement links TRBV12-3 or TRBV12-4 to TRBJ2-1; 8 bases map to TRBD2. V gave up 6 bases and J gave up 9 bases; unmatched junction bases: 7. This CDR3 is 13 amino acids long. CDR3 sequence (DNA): TGTGCCAGCAGCTGGGTCCGGGGGGGTGAGCAGTTCTTC. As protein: CASSWVRGGEQFF.

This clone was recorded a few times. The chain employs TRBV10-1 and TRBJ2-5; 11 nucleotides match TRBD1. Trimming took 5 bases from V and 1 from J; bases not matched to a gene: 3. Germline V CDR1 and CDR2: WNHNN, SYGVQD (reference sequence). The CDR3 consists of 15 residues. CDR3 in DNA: TGCGCCAGCAGTCCGGGACAGGGGGGCCAAGAGACCCAGTACTTC. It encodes CASSPGQGGQETQYF.

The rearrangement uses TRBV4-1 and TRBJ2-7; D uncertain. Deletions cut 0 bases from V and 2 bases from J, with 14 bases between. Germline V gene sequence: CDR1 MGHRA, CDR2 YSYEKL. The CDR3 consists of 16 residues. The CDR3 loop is CASSQEGGYVPYEQYF. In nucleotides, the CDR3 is TGCGCCAGCAGCCAAGAAGGCGGATACGTCCCCTACGAGCAGTACTTC.

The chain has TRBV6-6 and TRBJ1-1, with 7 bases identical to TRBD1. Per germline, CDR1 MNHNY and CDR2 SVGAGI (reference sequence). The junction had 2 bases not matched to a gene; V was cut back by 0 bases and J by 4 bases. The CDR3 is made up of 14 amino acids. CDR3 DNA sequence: TGTGCCAGCAGTTACTCAGGGGGCGGCACTGAAGCTTTCTTT. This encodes CASSYSGGGTEAFF.

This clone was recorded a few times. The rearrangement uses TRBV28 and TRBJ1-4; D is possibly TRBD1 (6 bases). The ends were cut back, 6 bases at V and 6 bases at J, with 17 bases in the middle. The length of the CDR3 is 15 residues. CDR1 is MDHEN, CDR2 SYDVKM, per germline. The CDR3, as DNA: TGTGCCAGCAGCTACGACCCTAGACAGGATGAAAAACTGTTTTTT. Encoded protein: CASSYDPRQDEKLFF.

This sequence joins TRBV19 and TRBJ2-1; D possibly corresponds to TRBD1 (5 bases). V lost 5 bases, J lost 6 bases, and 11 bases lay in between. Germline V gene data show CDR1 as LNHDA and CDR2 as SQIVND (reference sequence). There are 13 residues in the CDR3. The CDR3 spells CASSYGRVNEQFF. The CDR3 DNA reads TGTGCCAGTAGTTATGGCAGGGTCAATGAGCAGTTCTTC.

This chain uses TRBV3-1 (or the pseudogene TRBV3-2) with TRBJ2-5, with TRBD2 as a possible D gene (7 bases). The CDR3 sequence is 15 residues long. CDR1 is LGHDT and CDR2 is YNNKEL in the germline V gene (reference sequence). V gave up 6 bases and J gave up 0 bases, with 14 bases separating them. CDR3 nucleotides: TGTGCCAGCAGAAGGGGGGGCGGGTACCAAGAGACCCAGTACTTC. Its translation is CASRRGGGYQETQYF.

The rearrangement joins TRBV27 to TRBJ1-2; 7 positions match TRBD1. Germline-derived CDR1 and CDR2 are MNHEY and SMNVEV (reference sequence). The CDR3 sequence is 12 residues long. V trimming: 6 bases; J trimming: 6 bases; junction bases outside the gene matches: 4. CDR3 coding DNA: TGTGCCAGCAGAACGACAGGGAATGGCTACACCTTC. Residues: CASRTTGNGYTF.

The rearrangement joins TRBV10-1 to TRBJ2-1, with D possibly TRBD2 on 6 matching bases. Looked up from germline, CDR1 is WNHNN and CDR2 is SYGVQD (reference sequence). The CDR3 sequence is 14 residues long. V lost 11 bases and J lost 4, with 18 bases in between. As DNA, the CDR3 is TGCGCCGGACCAAAGACTAGGATTTACAATGAGCAGTTCTTC. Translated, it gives CAGPKTRIYNEQFF.

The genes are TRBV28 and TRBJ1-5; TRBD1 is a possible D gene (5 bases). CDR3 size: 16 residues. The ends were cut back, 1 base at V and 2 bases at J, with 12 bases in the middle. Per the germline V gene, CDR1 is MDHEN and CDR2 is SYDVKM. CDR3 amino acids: CASSLSVQGGNQPQHF. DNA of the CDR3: TGTGCCAGCAGTTTATCCGTCCAGGGCGGCAATCAGCCCCAGCATTTT.

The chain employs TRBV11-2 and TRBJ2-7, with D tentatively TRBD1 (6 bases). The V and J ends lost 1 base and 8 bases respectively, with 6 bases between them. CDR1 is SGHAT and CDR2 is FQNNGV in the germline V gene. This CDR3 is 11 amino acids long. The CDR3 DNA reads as TGTGCCAGCAGCTTAGGGGGGCAGCAGTACTTC. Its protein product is CASSLGGQQYF.

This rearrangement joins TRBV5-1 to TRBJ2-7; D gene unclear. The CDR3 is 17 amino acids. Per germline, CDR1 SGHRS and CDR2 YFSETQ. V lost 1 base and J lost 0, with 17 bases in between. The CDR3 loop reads CASSLPASVQFSYEQYF. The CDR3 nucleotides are TGCGCCAGCAGCTTGCCCGCGAGCGTACAATTCTCCTACGAGCAGTACTTC.

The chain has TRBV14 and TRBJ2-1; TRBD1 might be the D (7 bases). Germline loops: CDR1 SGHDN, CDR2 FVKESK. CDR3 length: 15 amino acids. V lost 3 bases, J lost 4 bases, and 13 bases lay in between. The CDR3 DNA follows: TGTGCCAGCAGCCAGGAGGGGGCCCAATACAATGAGCAGTTCTTC. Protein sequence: CASSQEGAQYNEQFF.

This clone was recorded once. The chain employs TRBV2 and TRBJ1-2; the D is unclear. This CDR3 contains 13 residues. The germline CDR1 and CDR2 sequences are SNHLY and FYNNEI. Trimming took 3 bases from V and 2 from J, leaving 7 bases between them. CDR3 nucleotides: TGTGCCAGCAGTGAGACACAGAACTATGGCTACACCTTC. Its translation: CASSETQNYGYTF.

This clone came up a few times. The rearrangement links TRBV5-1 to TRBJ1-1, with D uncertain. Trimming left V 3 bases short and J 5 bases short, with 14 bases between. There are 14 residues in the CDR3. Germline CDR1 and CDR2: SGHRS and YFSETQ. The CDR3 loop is CASSSTEGSTEAFF. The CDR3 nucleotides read TGCGCCAGCAGCTCGACGGAGGGTAGTACTGAAGCTTTCTTT.

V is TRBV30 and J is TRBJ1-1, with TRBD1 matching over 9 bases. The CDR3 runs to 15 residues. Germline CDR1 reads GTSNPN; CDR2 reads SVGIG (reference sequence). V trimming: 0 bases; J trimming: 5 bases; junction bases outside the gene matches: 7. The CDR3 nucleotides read TGTGCCTGGAGTGTCGCGAGCGACAGGGGGACTGAAGCTTTCTTT. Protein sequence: CAWSVASDRGTEAFF.

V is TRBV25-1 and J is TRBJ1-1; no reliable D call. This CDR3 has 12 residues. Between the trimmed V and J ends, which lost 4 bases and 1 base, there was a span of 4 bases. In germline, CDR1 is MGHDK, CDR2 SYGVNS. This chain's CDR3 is CASSGRNTEAFF. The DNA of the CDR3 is TGTGCCAGCAGTGGTAGGAACACTGAAGCTTTCTTT.

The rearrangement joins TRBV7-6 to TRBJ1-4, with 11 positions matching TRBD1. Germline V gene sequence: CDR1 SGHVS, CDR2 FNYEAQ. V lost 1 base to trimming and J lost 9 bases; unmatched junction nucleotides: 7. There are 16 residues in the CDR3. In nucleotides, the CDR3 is TGTGCCAGCAGCTTAGGACCGGGACAGGGGGGGAAAAAACTGTTTTTT. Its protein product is CASSLGPGQGGKKLFF.

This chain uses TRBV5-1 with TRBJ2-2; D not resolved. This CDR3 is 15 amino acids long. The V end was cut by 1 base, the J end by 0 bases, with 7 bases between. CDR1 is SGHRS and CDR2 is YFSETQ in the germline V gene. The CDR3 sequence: CASSLLQPNTGELFF. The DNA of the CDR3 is TGCGCCAGCAGCTTGTTACAGCCGAACACCGGGGAGCTGTTTTTT.

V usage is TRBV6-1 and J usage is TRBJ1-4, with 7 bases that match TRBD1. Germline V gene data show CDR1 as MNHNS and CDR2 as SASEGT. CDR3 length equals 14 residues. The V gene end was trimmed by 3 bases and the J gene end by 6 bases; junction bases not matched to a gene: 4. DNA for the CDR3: TGTGCCAGCAGTGACAGGGGGTGGGATGAAAAACTGTTTTTT. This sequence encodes CASSDRGWDEKLFF.